These 5 T cell receptor beta chains came from one sample sequenced in a study of blood T cell repertoires in COVID-19. Assay used: immunoSEQ multiplex PCR; TCRdb lists only in-frame clones, some missing. The table shows 150,000 to 200,000 clones, with 85% occurring only once. Material for sequencing was peripheral blood. The receptors here all came from a human donor with acute or convalescent COVID-19. The donor label of this sample is uncertain.

The chain has TRBV29-1 and TRBJ1-3; 8 bases are a match to TRBD1. V was clipped by 7 bases and J by 4 bases; unmatched bases: 6. Germline assignment: CDR1 SQVTM and CDR2 ANQGSEA. The CDR3 has 13 amino acids. The CDR3, as DNA: TGCAGCGGAACGGGACAGGCAGGAAACACCATATATTTT. It translates to CSGTGQAGNTIYF. The variable domain in full, completed from reference TRBV29-1 and TRBJ1-3, reads SAVISQKPSRDICQRGTSLTIQCQVDSQVTMMFWYRQQPGQSLTLIATANQGSEATYESGFVIDKFPISRPNLTFSTLTVSNMSPEDSSIYLCSGTGQAGNTIYFGEGSWLTVV.

The rearrangement joins TRBV9 to TRBJ2-3; possible D gene TRBD2, 6 bases. This CDR3 is 14 amino acids long. The germline V and J ends were trimmed by 3 bases and 2 bases, with 10 bases remaining between them. CDR1 SGDLS and CDR2 YYNGEE come from the germline V gene. In DNA form, the CDR3 reads TGTGCCAGCAGCGCGGGGGACCTCACAGATACGCAGTATTTT. Amino acids: CASSAGDLTDTQYF. Variable domain in full (rest from reference TRBV9 and TRBJ2-3): DSGVTQTPKHLITATGQRVTLRCSPRSGDLSVYWYQQSLDQGLQFLIQYYNGEERAKGNILERFSAQQFPDLHSELNLSSLELGDSALYFCASSAGDLTDTQYFGPGTRLTVL.

The chain carries TRBV7-3 and TRBJ1-1; 11 bases are a match to TRBD1. The CDR3 runs to 15 residues. J lost 4 bases, V lost 5 bases, and 6 bases had no gene match. Germline V gives CDR1 SGHTA, CDR2 FQGTGA. CDR3 protein: CASSRRTGGITEAFF. The DNA for the CDR3 is TGTGCCAGCAGCCGTCGGACAGGGGGCATCACTGAAGCTTTCTTT.

This rearrangement joins TRBV6-5 to TRBJ1-3; 7 nucleotides align to TRBD1. This CDR3 has 15 amino acids. The germline CDR1 and CDR2 sequences are MNHEY and SVGAGI. The V and J ends lost 6 bases and 7 bases, in that order; junction bases with no gene match: 12. The CDR3 DNA sequence: TGTGCCAGCAGGGATGACAGGGCAGGAGGGAACACCATATATTTT. Translation: CASRDDRAGGNTIYF.

V usage is TRBV19 and J usage is TRBJ2-7; D is unresolved. This CDR3 contains 13 residues. CDR1 is LNHDA, CDR2 SQIVND, per germline (reference sequence). V was cut by 5 bases and J by 2 bases, with 10 bases left in between. Written as DNA, the CDR3 is TGTGCCAGTAGTGAGAGAGATACCTACGAGCAGTACTTC. It specifies CASSERDTYEQYF.